The rows below give T cell receptor beta chains drawn from one sample of a study of vaccination and CD4 T cells after COVID-19. Antigens for these TCRs are unknown. Via MiXCR, TCRdb re-called the PCR reads, giving one row per CDR3 protein. This sample yields fewer than 15,000 distinct CDR3 sequences, of which roughly 45% are seen a single time; about 12% belongs to the top ten. The sample was CD4+ T cells from blood, cultured in vitro. The receptor source for this set is a human donor who had recovered from COVID-19. Both conserved end residues are part of each CDR3. The D gene is left open where the match is weak. Clone size is shown for a subset of rows, as once, few, many or a class of expanded clone.

cdr3_aa: CASSDSKSGVCVRTEAFF
cdr3_nt: TGTGCCAGCAGTGACTCGAAGTCAGGGGTCTGTGTAAGAACTGAAGCTTTCTTT
clone_size: few
v_call: TRBV6-4
j_call: TRBJ1-1
d_call: NA

cdr3_aa: CASRTVKNQPQHF
cdr3_nt: TGTGCCAGCCGGACGGTAAAGAATCAGCCCCAGCATTTT
clone_size: few
v_call: TRBV2
j_call: TRBJ1-5
d_call: NA

cdr3_aa: CASSQKSLADYEQYF
cdr3_nt: TGTGCCAGCAGCCAAAAGTCCCTAGCGGATTACGAGCAGTACTTC
clone_size: NA
v_call: TRBV3-1
j_call: TRBJ2-7
d_call: TRBD2

cdr3_aa: CASSHRTGPMNTEAFF
cdr3_nt: TGTGCCAGCAGCCACCGGACAGGACCTATGAACACTGAAGCTTTCTTT
clone_size: few
v_call: TRBV7-9
j_call: TRBJ1-1
d_call: TRBD1

cdr3_aa: CASSPGGADSYEQYF
cdr3_nt: TGTGCCAGCAGTCCCGGAGGGGCAGATTCCTACGAGCAGTACTTC
clone_size: NA
v_call: TRBV6-1
j_call: TRBJ2-7
d_call: NA

cdr3_aa: CASSQANPGGGDEQFF
cdr3_nt: TGCGCCAGCAGCCAGGCAAATCCGGGGGGAGGCGATGAGCAGTTCTTC
clone_size: NA
v_call: TRBV4-3
j_call: TRBJ2-1
d_call: TRBD2

cdr3_aa: CASSESGETQYF
cdr3_nt: TGCGCCAGCAGTGAGTCCGGAGAGACCCAGTACTTC
clone_size: once
v_call: TRBV10-1
j_call: TRBJ2-5
d_call: NA

cdr3_aa: CASRHRGSGNTIYF
cdr3_nt: TGTGCCAGTAGACACCGGGGATCTGGAAACACCATATATTTT
clone_size: NA
v_call: TRBV19
j_call: TRBJ1-3
d_call: NA

cdr3_aa: CSVSRDLSYNEQFF
cdr3_nt: TGCAGCGTTTCGAGGGACCTTTCCTACAATGAGCAGTTCTTC
clone_size: NA
v_call: TRBV29-1
j_call: TRBJ2-1
d_call: NA

cdr3_aa: CAISESGEQRGTEAFF
cdr3_nt: TGTGCCATCAGTGAGTCAGGTGAACAGCGTGGGACTGAAGCTTTCTTT
clone_size: once
v_call: TRBV10-3
j_call: TRBJ1-1
d_call: NA

cdr3_aa: CASSQEVRPRDGYGYTF
cdr3_nt: TGTGCCAGCAGCCAAGAAGTACGTCCGCGGGATGGCTATGGCTACACCTTC
clone_size: few
v_call: TRBV14
j_call: TRBJ1-2
d_call: NA

cdr3_aa: CASSPTGGPKETQYF
cdr3_nt: TGTGCCAGCAGCCCCACCGGGGGGCCAAAAGAGACCCAGTACTTC
clone_size: NA
v_call: TRBV7-9
j_call: TRBJ2-5
d_call: NA

cdr3_aa: CASSFGELAGLNEQFF
cdr3_nt: TGTGCCAGCAGCTTTGGAGAACTAGCGGGACTGAATGAGCAGTTCTTC
clone_size: NA
v_call: TRBV7-3
j_call: TRBJ2-1
d_call: TRBD2

cdr3_aa: CASSFGPPYEQYF
cdr3_nt: TGTGCCAGCAGTTTCGGACCACCCTACGAGCAGTACTTC
clone_size: few
v_call: TRBV12-3/TRBV12-4
j_call: TRBJ2-7
d_call: NA

cdr3_aa: CASSYRRGGSSYEQYF
cdr3_nt: TGTGCCAGCAGTTACCGGCGAGGGGGGAGCTCCTACGAGCAGTACTTC
clone_size: few
v_call: TRBV6-5
j_call: TRBJ2-7
d_call: NA

cdr3_aa: CSVEESNQPQHF
cdr3_nt: TGCAGCGTTGAGGAGAGCAATCAGCCCCAGCATTTT
clone_size: NA
v_call: TRBV29-1
j_call: TRBJ1-5
d_call: NA

cdr3_aa: CASSSQGGTQYF
cdr3_nt: TGCGCATCAAGCAGTCAGGGGGGGACCCAGTACTTC
clone_size: few
v_call: TRBV5-1
j_call: TRBJ2-5
d_call: NA